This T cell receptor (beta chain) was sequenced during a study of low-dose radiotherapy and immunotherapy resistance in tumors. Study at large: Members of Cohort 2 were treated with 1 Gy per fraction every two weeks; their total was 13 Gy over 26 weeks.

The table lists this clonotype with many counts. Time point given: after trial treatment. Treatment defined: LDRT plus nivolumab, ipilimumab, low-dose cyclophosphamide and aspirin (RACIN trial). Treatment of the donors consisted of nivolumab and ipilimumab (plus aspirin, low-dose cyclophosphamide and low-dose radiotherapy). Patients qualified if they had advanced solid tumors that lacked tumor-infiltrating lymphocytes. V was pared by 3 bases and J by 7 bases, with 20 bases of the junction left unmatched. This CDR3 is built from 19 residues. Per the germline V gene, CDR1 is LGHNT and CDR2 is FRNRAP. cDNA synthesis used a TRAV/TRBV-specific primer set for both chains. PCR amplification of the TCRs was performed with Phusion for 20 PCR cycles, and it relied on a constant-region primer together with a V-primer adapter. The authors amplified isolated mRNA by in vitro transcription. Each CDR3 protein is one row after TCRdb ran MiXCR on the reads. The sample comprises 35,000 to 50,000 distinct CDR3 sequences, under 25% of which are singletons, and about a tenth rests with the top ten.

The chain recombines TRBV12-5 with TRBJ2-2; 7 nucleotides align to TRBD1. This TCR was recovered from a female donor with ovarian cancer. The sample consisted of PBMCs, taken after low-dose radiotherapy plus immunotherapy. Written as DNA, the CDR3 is TGTGCTAGTGGTTTTCCGTCCCCCTCGTTGGGGACAGCCAACGGGGAGCTGTTTTTT. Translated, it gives CASGFPSPSLGTANGELFF.